A selection of T cell receptor beta chains follows, all from one sample in a study of PD-L1 blockade in urothelial cancer. TCRdb's table, derived via immunoSEQ multiplex PCR, lists solely in-frame clones and lacks some. The profile covers about 74,000 clones, with 80% to 90% appearing a single time and about 5.1% taken by the ten largest. The input for sequencing was PBMCs, taken around atezolizumab (anti-PD-L1) treatment. The source of these receptors is a man in his 70s with urothelial cancer. Each CDR3 is given with its conserved first and last residue. D genes are given only for firm matches. Size tells how often a clone was seen (once, few, many) or the class of an expanded clone, and some rows leave it out.

d_call,j_call,clone_size,v_call,cdr3_aa,cdr3_nt
TRBD1,TRBJ2-5,-,TRBV2,CASRRTGPQYF,TGTGCCAGCAGAAGGACAGGTCCCCAGTACTTC
-,TRBJ2-3,-,TRBV10-1,CASSGASSSTQYF,TGCGCCAGCAGTGGGGCGAGCTCCAGTACGCAGTATTTT
-,TRBJ1-1,-,TRBV7-9,CASSPSPNTEAFF,TGTGCCAGCAGCCCCTCCCCGAACACTGAAGCTTTCTTT
-,TRBJ1-1,-,TRBV7-2,CASSVDRNTEAFF,TGTGCCAGCAGCGTAGACAGGAACACTGAAGCTTTCTTT
-,TRBJ2-1,-,TRBV6-6,CASSYTGNGANEQFF,TGTGCCAGCAGTTACACTGGGAATGGGGCGAATGAGCAGTTCTTC
-,TRBJ2-7,-,TRBV28,CASSLPLRHYEQYF,TGTGCCAGCAGTTTACCGTTGAGGCATTACGAGCAGTACTTC
TRBD1,TRBJ1-4,once,TRBV28,CASSSKYPGGSGEKLFF,TGTGCCAGCAGTTCCAAATACCCAGGGGGTAGTGGTGAAAAACTGTTTTTT
TRBD2,TRBJ2-3,-,TRBV6-4,CASSDSYAGVGPDTQYF,TGTGCCAGCAGTGACTCATACGCGGGAGTAGGGCCAGATACGCAGTATTTT
TRBD2,TRBJ2-2,-,TRBV27,CASRGGGGTGELFF,TGTGCCAGCAGGGGCGGGGGGGGCACCGGGGAGCTGTTTTTT
TRBD2,TRBJ2-1,-,TRBV5-1,CASSLTGASGSGVYNEQFF,TGCGCCAGCAGCTTAACAGGGGCTAGCGGGAGCGGGGTCTACAATGAGCAGTTCTTC
-,TRBJ2-7,once,TRBV27,CASSSRGYEQYF,TGTGCCAGCAGTAGTCGGGGATACGAGCAGTACTTC
TRBD2,TRBJ2-2,-,TRBV9,CASSVVAGYNTGELFF,TGTGCCAGCAGCGTAGTAGCGGGATACAACACCGGGGAGCTGTTTTTT
-,TRBJ1-4,-,TRBV18,CASSPPTARGLFF,TGTGCCAGCTCACCACCGACCGCCCGGGGACTGTTTTTT
TRBD1,TRBJ1-2,-,TRBV28,CASRGTGKGDGYTF,TGTGCCAGCAGAGGGACAGGGAAAGGGGACGGCTACACCTTC
-,TRBJ1-2,-,TRBV6-5,CASSYRQGGGYTF,TGTGCCAGCAGTTACCGGCAGGGTGGGGGCTACACCTTC
TRBD2,TRBJ2-7,-,TRBV5-5,CASSLIGLAGNEQYF,TGTGCCAGCAGCCTGATCGGACTAGCGGGAAACGAGCAGTACTTC
-,TRBJ1-2,-,TRBV2,CASSEWRGPPRGYTF,TGTGCCAGCAGTGAATGGAGAGGCCCCCCAAGGGGCTACACCTTC
-,TRBJ1-1,-,TRBV7-7,CASSEGVNTEAFF,TGTGCCAGCAGTGAGGGGGTGAACACTGAAGCTTTCTTT
-,TRBJ2-1,-,TRBV7-3,CASSLGVGLPHEQFF,TGTGCCAGCAGCTTAGGAGTAGGCCTCCCTCATGAGCAGTTCTTC
TRBD1,TRBJ2-2,-,TRBV10-3,CATTGTDTGELFF,TGTGCCACCACCGGGACAGACACCGGGGAGCTGTTTTTT
-,TRBJ2-1,once,TRBV5-1,CASSRAGLQFF,TGCGCCAGCAGCCGCGCGGGCCTTCAGTTCTTC
TRBD2,TRBJ2-5,-,TRBV7-8,CASSLNSAGAGETQYF,TGTGCCAGCAGCCTTAACTCGGCGGGAGCTGGCGAGACCCAGTACTTC
TRBD2,TRBJ2-7,-,TRBV5-4,CASSGQAGGIHEQYF,TGTGCCAGCAGTGGACAAGCGGGAGGAATCCACGAGCAGTACTTC
-,TRBJ2-5,few,TRBV28,CASSPDSFQETQYF,TGTGCCAGCAGCCCGGACAGTTTTCAAGAGACCCAGTACTTC
-,TRBJ1-5,-,TRBV2,CASSLGDLPNNQPQHF,TGTGCCAGCAGCCTGGGGGACTTGCCTAACAATCAGCCCCAGCATTTT
-,TRBJ2-2,-,TRBV5-1,CASSLELRWNTGELFF,TGCGCCAGCAGCTTGGAGCTCCGCTGGAACACCGGGGAGCTGTTTTTT
TRBD1,TRBJ2-2,-,TRBV10-1,CASGTGGNTGELFF,TGCGCCAGCGGAACAGGGGGAAACACCGGGGAGCTGTTTTTT